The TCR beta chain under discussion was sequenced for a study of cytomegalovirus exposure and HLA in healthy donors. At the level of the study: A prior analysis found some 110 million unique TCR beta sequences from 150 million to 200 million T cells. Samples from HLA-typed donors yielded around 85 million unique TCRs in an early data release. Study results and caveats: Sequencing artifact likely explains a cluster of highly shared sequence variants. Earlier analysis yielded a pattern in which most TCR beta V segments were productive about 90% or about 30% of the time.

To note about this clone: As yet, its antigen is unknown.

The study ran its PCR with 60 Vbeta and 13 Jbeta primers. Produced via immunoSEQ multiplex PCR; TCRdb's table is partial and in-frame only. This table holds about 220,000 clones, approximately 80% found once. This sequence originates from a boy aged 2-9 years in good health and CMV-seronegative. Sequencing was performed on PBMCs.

CDR3 protein: CASSFGRTGTYEQYF. The DNA of the CDR3 is TGTGCCAGCAGCTTTGGTAGGACAGGGACCTACGAGCAGTACTTC. This chain connects TRBV11-1 to TRBJ2-7; 8 bases fit TRBD1. The CDR3 is 15 amino acids. The V gene's germline CDR1 is SGHAT and CDR2 FQDESV (reference sequence). The junction had 6 bases not matched to a gene; V was cut back by 3 bases and J by 2 bases.